Listed here are 17 T cell receptor beta chains from one sample, sequenced in a study of blood T cell repertoires in COVID-19 (dated by TCRdb to the early 2020s). The library relied on the immunoSEQ multiplex PCR assay. Here the immuneACCESS table is served through TCRdb, limited to in-frame sequences with V and J called. Missing clones are a known gap in these copies; in checked studies unresolved V genes cover under half, and the rest lacks a known reason. The sample table holds under 350,000 clones, of which roughly nine tenths were seen once. The ten largest clones represent around 2.7% of the sample. The source material was PBMCs or T cells enriched from blood (not recorded which). These receptors were taken from a man aged 55-75 years who had recovered from COVID-19.

The chain has TRBV18 and TRBJ1-5; 10 bases match TRBD1. Germline lookup yields CDR1 KGHSH and CDR2 LQKENI. The V segment lost 3 bases and the J segment 7 bases; nucleotides outside the gene matches: 12. There are 17 residues in the CDR3. In DNA form, the CDR3 reads TGTGCCAGCTCACCGCCACAGGGACAGGGGTTGGGGCAGCCCCAGCATTTT. It translates to CASSPPQGQGLGQPQHF. Looking up the rest from reference TRBV18 and TRBJ1-5 gives the full variable domain: NAGVMQNPRHLVRRRGQEARLRCSPMKGHSHVYWYRQLPEEGLKFMVYLQKENIIDESGMPKERFSAEFPKEGPSILRIQQVVRGDSAAYFCASSPPQGQGLGQPQHFGDGTRLSIL.

This chain joins TRBV11-2 and TRBJ2-3; unclear D gene. In germline, CDR1 is SGHAT, CDR2 FQNNGV. CDR3 length: 13 residues. V lost 3 bases to trimming and J lost 4 bases, with 8 bases between them. CDR3 bases: TGTGCCAGCAGCTTTCCAGTTCCAGATACGCAGTATTTT. Protein sequence: CASSFPVPDTQYF.

With regard to this clone: The junction differs from germline at one of its ends, possibly a read error. This chain uses TRBV24-1 with TRBJ2-3; TRBD1 is a possible D gene (7 bases). Germline assignment: CDR1 KGHDR and CDR2 SFDVKD. The CDR3 length is 20 residues. The CDR3: CATSDLPPHTGAGSTDTQYF. The CDR3 DNA follows: TGTGCCACCAGCGATTTGCCCCCACATACAGGGGCGGGAAGCACAGATACGCAGTATTTT.

This chain connects TRBV6-5 to TRBJ2-7, with TRBD1 identical over 8 bases. The CDR3 totals 14 residues. CDR1 is MNHEY, CDR2 SVGAGI, per germline. The V and J ends lost 6 bases and 6 bases, in that order; junction bases with no gene match: 10. The CDR3 sequence is CASRAGTGLAEQYF. The CDR3 DNA is TGTGCCAGCAGGGCCGGGACAGGTCTTGCCGAGCAGTACTTC.

The V gene is TRBV10-3, the J gene TRBJ2-7; 8 bases are a match to TRBD2. Unmatched junction bases numbered 6, after V lost 2 bases and J lost 0 bases. CDR1 and CDR2 from the germline V gene are ENHRY and SYGVKD. The CDR3 is made up of 16 amino acids. The CDR3, as DNA: TGTGCCATCAGTGAGACAAAGCGGGAGAGCTCCTACGAGCAGTACTTC. Translated: CAISETKRESSYEQYF.

The chain employs TRBV28 and TRBJ1-1; D perhaps matches TRBD1 (6 bases). V was trimmed by 6 bases and J by 1 base, leaving 12 bases between them. Germline CDR1 is MDHEN and CDR2 is SYDVKM. This CDR3 has 14 amino acids. The CDR3: CASRSGGRNTEAFF. DNA for the CDR3: TGTGCCAGCAGGTCGGGGGGGCGGAACACTGAAGCTTTCTTT.

The chain joins TRBV11-3 to TRBJ2-1, with TRBD2 matching 14 bases. The CDR3 has 17 residues. Germline trimming cut 8 bases from V and 0 bases from J; bases unmatched to any gene: 6. Germline V CDR1 and CDR2: SGHNT, YENEEA. CDR3 sequence reads: CASHGLAGGGSYNEQFF. CDR3 nucleotides: TGTGCCAGCCACGGACTAGCGGGAGGCGGCTCCTACAATGAGCAGTTCTTC.

V gene TRBV3-1 (or the pseudogene TRBV3-2) combines with J gene TRBJ2-1; D may be TRBD2 (5 bases). Germline CDR1 and CDR2: LGHDT and YNNKEL (reference sequence). The CDR3 consists of 12 residues. Trimming stripped 0 bases from V and 12 bases from J, with 9 bases between. In DNA, the CDR3 is TGTGCCAGCAGCCAAGATGCCCGGGGGCAGTTCTTC. Protein: CASSQDARGQFF.

The chain carries TRBV5-4 and TRBJ2-1; 9 bases align to TRBD2. After removal of 0 bases from V and 4 bases from J, the junction contained 5 bases not matched to a gene. Germline V gives CDR1 SGHNT, CDR2 YYREEE (reference sequence). The CDR3 is 16 amino acids. CDR3 nucleotides: TGTGCCAGCAGCTTGGGTGGGACTAGCAGTTACAATGAGCAGTTCTTC. This sequence encodes CASSLGGTSSYNEQFF.

This clone has just a few counts. J is TRBJ1-5 and V is TRBV27; 9 bases match TRBD1. The CDR3 is made up of 14 amino acids. With V trimmed by 5 bases and J by 4 bases, 3 bases remained unmatched. Germline CDR1 is MNHEY and CDR2 is SMNVEV (reference sequence). The CDR3: CASSPQGANQPQHF. CDR3 nucleotides: TGTGCCAGCAGTCCACAGGGGGCGAATCAGCCCCAGCATTTT.

The CDR3, as DNA: TGCGCCAGCAGCCAAGATCACAGGGGCAATGGAGAAGCTTTCTTT. Encoded protein: CASSQDHRGNGEAFF. The genes are TRBV4-1 and TRBJ1-1; the match to TRBD1 covers 7 bases. The J segment lost 8 bases and the V segment lost 0 bases, leaving 9 bases of the junction unmatched. The CDR3 spans 15 residues. CDR1 MGHRA and CDR2 YSYEKL come from the germline V gene.

This clone appeared a single time. The J gene is TRBJ1-1, the V gene TRBV5-6; D not certain. In germline, CDR1 is SGHDT, CDR2 YYEEEE. V was cut by 0 bases and J by 5 bases, with 14 bases left in between. CDR3 length: 15 residues. CDR3 sequence: CASSLERPVGTEAFF. For the CDR3, the DNA is TGTGCCAGCAGCTTGGAGCGGCCGGTGGGGACTGAAGCTTTCTTT.

A few counts support this clone. The chain uses TRBV2 and TRBJ2-7; TRBD1 matches at 12 bases. CDR1 and CDR2 from the germline V gene are SNHLY and FYNNEI. The CDR3 consists of 15 residues. Germline trimming cut 4 bases from V and 7 bases from J; bases unmatched to any gene: 8. This CDR3 reads CASSAGTGGRGEQYF. The CDR3 nucleotides are TGTGCCAGCAGTGCCGGGACAGGGGGCCGTGGAGAGCAGTACTTC. Drawing the rest from reference TRBV2 and TRBJ2-7, the complete variable domain is EPEVTQTPSHQVTQMGQEVILRCVPISNHLYFYWYRQILGQKVEFLVSFYNNEISEKSEIFDDQFSVERPDGSNFTLKIRSTKLEDSAMYFCASSAGTGGRGEQYFGPGTRLTVT.

V usage is TRBV7-9 and J usage is TRBJ2-3; a possible D gene is TRBD2 (6 bases). Looked up from germline, CDR1 is SEHNR and CDR2 is FQNEAQ (reference sequence). Deletions cut 1 base from V and 2 bases from J, with 10 bases between. This CDR3 is 15 amino acids long. CDR3 in amino acids: CASSLGGTYTDTQYF. DNA for the CDR3: TGTGCCAGCAGCTTAGGTGGGACTTACACAGATACGCAGTATTTT.

This chain connects TRBV4-2 to TRBJ1-2, with TRBD1 matching over 11 bases. CDR3 size: 15 residues. Germline values: CDR1 LGHNA, CDR2 YNFKEQ. V dropped 0 bases and J dropped 6; count of bases not matched to a gene: 3. The CDR3 DNA follows: TGTGCCAGCAGCCAAGACCGGGACAGGGGGAATGGCTACACCTTC. Translated, it gives CASSQDRDRGNGYTF.

This rearrangement joins TRBV7-2 to TRBJ2-7; tentative D call: TRBD1 (6 bases). This CDR3 has 13 residues. CDR1 is SGHTA, CDR2 FQGNSA, per germline. V was cut by 2 bases and J by 5 bases, with 10 bases left in between. In DNA, the CDR3 is TGTGCCAGCAGCTTAACAGGGTATAACGAGCAGTACTTC. It is translated as CASSLTGYNEQYF.

V is TRBV5-1 and J is TRBJ2-2; tentative D call: TRBD1 (5 bases). V was clipped by 4 bases and J by 2 bases, with 9 bases between them. Germline V gives CDR1 SGHRS, CDR2 YFSETQ. The length of the CDR3 is 14 residues. The CDR3 sequence is CASSIRVNTGELFF. For the CDR3, the DNA is TGCGCCAGCAGCATCAGGGTTAACACCGGGGAGCTGTTTTTT.